The entry that follows covers one T cell receptor (beta chain) sequence. The antigen it binds to is not known. The CDR3 goes on 3 residues after the read ends, and that part is filled in from the germline J gene. Every participant had a single incident cervical HPV16 infection, and women with prevalent HPV16 infections were excluded. Cervical HPV DNA was detected with MY09/MY11 PCR, and genotyping was done by dot-blot hybridization. About 15 mL of heparinized blood were centrifuged, and the buffy coat was aliquoted, frozen at -30°C, then stored at -80°C. Genomic DNA was extracted from buffy coat specimens using QIAGEN kits. TCR beta CDR3 regions were amplified by multiplex PCR using the immunoSEQ assay from an average of around 1,200 ng genomic DNA per sample. The assay corrected primer bias using a complete synthetic TCR repertoire to establish an amplification baseline. Amplicons were sequenced on the Illumina platform. On the study's bioinformatics: Sequence errors were corrected by clustering with frequency ratios and a modified nearest-neighbor algorithm, and the sequences were then analyzed in the immunoSEQ Analyzer using IMGT gene definitions. TCR richness and evenness were averaged over 20 rarefaction repeats at each rarefaction depth, excluding samples with fewer sequences than the depth. Wilcoxon rank sum tests with FDR correction were used to compare V, D and J gene relative abundances between the groups. Blinded duplicates gave an intraclass correlation of 95.6% for TCR richness and an average of about 76% across 66 gene segments. TCRdb provides this immuneACCESS table in a form limited to in-frame rearrangements. Some clones are lacking; in checked studies, under half of them reflect an unresolved V gene, and why the rest are absent is not known. V and J calls and clone size come straight from that table; D and trimming were deduced from the DNA. Per the sample table, the count is tens of thousands of clones. 20% to 25% of the sample rests with the top ten.

These data are taken from a study of T cells in women clearing cervical HPV infection (dated by TCRdb to the late 2010s). As for the study more broadly: The cases were about 23 women with histologically confirmed HPV16-related CIN3 or worse, and 2 of those women had invasive cancers. The roughly 23 controls were women who cleared a single incident HPV16 infection within 12 months without developing precancer or cancer. Blood from cases was collected at the visit at which the lesion was first identified, whereas blood from controls was collected once infection was no longer detected. Among cases, blood sampling occurred a median of 149 days after lesion detection, with an interquartile range of roughly 85 to 210 days. Since only a few of the women had HLA typing available, the possibility that HLA type was acting as a confounder could not be ruled out. Nested within Costa Rica's Guanacaste HPV Natural History Study, an exploratory proof-of-principle case-control study compared TCR repertoires across cervical HPV16 outcomes. Cases were matched to controls by age within five years and by the year the sample was collected. Cases had a median age of almost 35 years compared with about 40 for controls, and baseline characteristics showed no significant differences between the groups. In the parent cohort, fewer than 13,000 women aged 18 or older were enrolled in Guanacaste, Costa Rica, during about 1993 to 1994 and were followed for more than 6 years. As quality controls, five blinded duplicates were added to each group, bringing the total to 60 or so samples made up of some 50 participants and 10 replicates.

From the germline V gene, CDR1 is SGHVS and CDR2 is FNYEAQ. The CDR3 goes from the cysteine to the phenylalanine over 15 residues. The DNA covers only part of the CDR3, 36 bases in frame from base 1. Here V drops 5 bases and J drops 6 bases, and the junction holds 6 bases not matched to any gene. What the work shows at the level of the full study, not this receptor alone: Across sequencing depths, CIN3+ cases showed significantly higher TCR repertoire richness than controls, but evenness did not differ between the groups. By combining richness with V gene abundances, random forest classifiers separated cases from controls with an estimated AUC of roughly 0.8. T-cell numbers per sample were unknown, so richness differences could reflect varying T-cell content rather than repertoire biology. The cross-sectional design could not show whether the associations came before the infection or were a result of it, and neither effector/memory subsets nor HPV-specific T cells were isolated. Cases had lower TRBV6-7 relative abundance than controls (around 0.11% versus 0.15%; Bonferroni P = 0.0008).

Material: blood buffy coat. The clonotype originates from a woman between 18 and 75 years old with a cervical HPV16 infection that either progressed to CIN3+ or cleared (not recorded which). The receptor chain draws on TRBV7-6 and TRBJ1-4; TRBD1 aligns with 10 central bases. The covered CDR3 bases are TGTGCCAGCAGCCGAAGACAGGGGGCTGATGAAAAA. This gives the protein CASSRRQGADEK. The full-length CDR3 reads as CASSRRQGADEKLFF.